One and the same sample provided the 23 T cell receptor beta chains below, sequenced in a study of blood T cells in healthy people across ages. Primers used in a second PCR of about 6 to 12 cycles were a sample-barcoded 5' primer and a J-beta primer mix. TCRdb reanalysed the 5' RACE reads using MiXCR and keeps one entry per CDR3 protein. The table includes 700,000 or so distinct CDR3 sequences, about 20% detected once. Sequenced sample: blood. Every receptor here comes from a man aged 70-80 years in good health.

The sample holds a few counts of this clonotype. The chain has TRBV29-1 and TRBJ1-2, with D possibly being TRBD1 (6 bases). There are 14 residues in the CDR3. The V end was cut by 2 bases, the J end by 7 bases, with 17 bases between. Germline assignment: CDR1 SQVTM and CDR2 ANQGSEA. The CDR3 protein is CSVEPNRARGGYTF. The CDR3 DNA is TGCAGCGTTGAACCCAACAGGGCTCGTGGTGGCTACACCTTC. Together with reference TRBV29-1 and TRBJ1-2, the CDR3 gives the full variable domain: SAVISQKPSRDICQRGTSLTIQCQVDSQVTMMFWYRQQPGQSLTLIATANQGSEATYESGFVIDKFPISRPNLTFSTLTVSNMSPEDSSIYLCSVEPNRARGGYTFGSGTRLTVV.

V and J are TRBV19 and TRBJ1-1; the D is unclear. This CDR3 region has 13 residues. CDR1 LNHDA and CDR2 SQIVND come from the germline V gene (reference sequence). The V and J ends lost 3 bases and 1 base respectively, with 6 bases between them. CDR3 amino acids: CASSMARNTEAFF. CDR3 nucleotide sequence: TGTGCCAGTAGTATGGCCAGGAACACTGAAGCTTTCTTT.

The chain employs TRBV5-1 and TRBJ1-1; 8 nucleotides line up with TRBD1. V lost 2 bases, J lost 5 bases, and 8 bases stayed unmatched. The germline V gene encodes CDR1 SGHRS and CDR2 YFSETQ. CDR3 size: 15 residues. CDR3 region: CASSLSGTGSTEAFF. In DNA form, the CDR3 reads TGCGCCAGCAGCTTATCAGGGACAGGTTCAACTGAAGCTTTCTTT.

This clonotype was seen a handful of times. A read error may explain this, as a much larger clone is one base away. The V call is TRBV12-3 or TRBV12-4, the J call TRBJ2-7; the D gene could be TRBD1 or TRBD2 (5 bases each). This CDR3 comprises 15 residues. For the CDR3, the DNA is TGTGCCAGCAGCCCATCGGGGCGCGGTTCCTACGAGCGGTACTTC. Translated, it gives CASSPSGRGSYERYF.

This clonotype was observed once. CDR3 amino acids: CASRGRRSSLGAYEQYF. DNA for the CDR3: TGTGCCAGCAGGGGCAGGCGGAGTTCCCTAGGGGCCTACGAGCAGTACTTC. V is TRBV2 and J is TRBJ2-7; D is perhaps TRBD1 (5 bases). Trimming stripped 6 bases from V and 2 bases from J, with 23 bases between. The germline gives CDR1 SNHLY, CDR2 FYNNEI. The CDR3 length is 17 residues.

J is TRBJ2-7 and V is TRBV19; D uncertain. The CDR3 sequence is 15 residues long. V lost 0 bases and J lost 4, with 13 bases in between. The V gene's germline CDR1 is LNHDA and CDR2 SQIVND (reference sequence). For the CDR3, the DNA is TGTGCCAGTAGTATAGACGCCACCTCAACTTACGAGCAGTACGTC. Translated, it gives CASSIDATSTYEQYV.

The V gene is TRBV7-6, the J gene TRBJ2-1, with D maybe TRBD2 (5 bases). Germline CDR1 and CDR2: SGHVS and FNYEAQ. V was trimmed by 2 bases and J by 7 bases, leaving 15 bases between them. The CDR3 consists of 15 residues. The CDR3 reads CASSLQSFRGNEQFF. CDR3 nucleotide sequence: TGTGCCAGCAGCTTACAGAGCTTTAGAGGGAATGAGCAGTTCTTC.

This sequence joins TRBV4-1 and TRBJ2-1; weak D call: TRBD1 (5 bases). The J call may be faulty, since TRBJ2-5 better matches the DNA end. Germline-derived CDR1 and CDR2 are MGHRA and YSYEKL. The CDR3 has 15 residues. The CDR3 spells CASGATGFVQETQYF. The CDR3 DNA follows: TGCGCCAGCGGGGCAACAGGTTTTGTACAAGAGACCCAGTACTTC.

This chain links TRBV5-1 with TRBJ2-5, with TRBD1 matching 7 bases. The better agreement between TRBJ2-7 and the DNA end casts doubt on the J call. This CDR3 spans 14 amino acids. The germline gives CDR1 SGHRS, CDR2 YFSETQ. For the CDR3, the DNA is TGCGCCAGCAGCCCCTTAGACAGGGATCACGAGCAGTACTTC. Its translation: CASSPLDRDHEQYF.

A few counts support this clonotype. The V and J genes are TRBV29-1 and TRBJ2-5; D may be TRBD2 (6 bases). The CDR3 contains 14 residues. Germline CDR1 is SQVTM and CDR2 is ANQGSEA. With 7 bases removed from V and 4 bases from J, the gap between germline ends came to 19 bases. The CDR3 here is CSGNPTGGGETQYF. DNA of the CDR3: TGCAGCGGCAACCCAACTGGGGGAGGAGAGACCCAGTACTTC.

This sequence joins TRBV6-1 and TRBJ2-1, with 11 bases lining up with TRBD2. The CDR3 extends over 16 amino acids. Germline values: CDR1 MNHNS, CDR2 SASEGT. Trimming at V came to 5 bases and at J to 7 bases, leaving 10 bases not matched to a gene. DNA for the CDR3: TGTGCCAGCAGTACCCTCCTAGCGGGGGGTAGGAATGAGCAGTTCTTC. This gives the protein CASSTLLAGGRNEQFF.

This clonotype showed up just once. The chain is built from TRBV4-1 and TRBJ2-7; 7 nucleotides match TRBD2. Looked up from germline, CDR1 is MGHRA and CDR2 is YSYEKL. The CDR3 extends over 13 amino acids. The V and J ends lost 0 bases and 5 bases, in that order; junction bases with no gene match: 1. DNA of the CDR3: TGCGCCAGCAGCCAAGAGGGAGGGAACGAGCAGTACTTC. Translating gives CASSQEGGNEQYF.

This clonotype came up once. This CDR3 reads CASSARTSYEQFF. CDR3 sequence (DNA): TGTGCCAGCAGCGCCCGGACTTCTTATGAGCAGTTCTTC. The rearrangement uses TRBV7-9 and TRBJ2-1, with D perhaps matching TRBD2 (5 bases). V was clipped by 5 bases and J by 8 bases, with 13 bases between them. CDR3 size: 13 residues. The germline V gene has CDR1 SEHNR and CDR2 FQNEAQ (reference sequence).

This clonotype came up a few times. This chain links TRBV12-3 or TRBV12-4 with TRBJ1-1; D gene ambiguous. Trimming stripped 8 bases from V and 1 base from J, with 11 bases between. This CDR3 comprises 13 residues. The CDR3 is CASSRAPNTEAFF. In nucleotides, the CDR3 is TGTGCCAGCTCGCGGGCACCGAACACTGAAGCTTTCTTT.

This clonotype was detected only a few times. The chain uses TRBV7-9 and TRBJ1-4; no firm D call. Looked up from germline, CDR1 is SEHNR and CDR2 is FQNEAQ (reference sequence). CDR3 length: 14 residues. The V end lost 3 bases, the J end lost 6 bases, and 11 bases lay between the germline ends. The CDR3 sequence is CASSFDFGDEKLFF. In nucleotides, the CDR3 is TGTGCCAGCAGCTTCGACTTCGGCGATGAAAAACTGTTTTTT.

Points on this clonotype: A read error may explain this, as a much larger clone is one base away. The rearrangement uses TRBV28 and TRBJ2-6, with 7 bases aligning to TRBD1. The CDR3 length is 16 residues. Germline V gene lookup returns CDR1 MDHEN and CDR2 SYDVKM. In nucleotides, the CDR3 is TGTGCCAGCAGCACCTTGACAGGGTCTGGGGACAACGTCCTGACTTTC. It encodes CASSTLTGSGDNVLTF. Full variable domain (remainder filled in from reference TRBV28 and TRBJ2-6): DVKVTQSSRYLVKRTGEKVFLECVQDMDHENMFWYRQDPGLGLRLIYFSYDVKMKEKGDIPEGYSVSREKKERFSLILESASTNQTSMYLCASSTLTGSGDNVLTFGAGSRLTVL.

This clonotype was seen a few times. V is TRBV12-3 or TRBV12-4 and J is TRBJ1-1, with 12 nucleotides matching TRBD1. The CDR3 sequence is 14 residues long. The V segment lost 6 bases and the J segment 5 bases; nucleotides outside the gene matches: 4. CDR3 loop: CASSWDRGLTEAFF. CDR3 nucleotides: TGTGCCAGCAGCTGGGACAGGGGGCTGACTGAAGCTTTCTTT.

A few counts support this clonotype. The chain employs TRBV29-1 and TRBJ1-2; weak D call: TRBD1 (5 bases). This CDR3 comprises 12 residues. Deletions cut 4 bases from V and 5 bases from J, with 11 bases between. Germline loops: CDR1 SQVTM, CDR2 ANQGSEA. CDR3 sequence: CSVAPGGYGYTF. DNA of the CDR3: TGCAGCGTTGCCCCGGGGGGTTATGGCTACACCTTC.

The rearrangement joins TRBV14 to TRBJ2-1; 7 nucleotides match TRBD2. J was trimmed by 6 bases and V by 2 bases; bases with no gene match: 10. Germline V gene sequence: CDR1 SGHDN, CDR2 FVKESK. This CDR3 spans 16 amino acids. CDR3 sequence: CASSQIRDYQTNEQFF. CDR3 nucleotides: TGTGCCAGCAGCCAAATCCGGGACTACCAGACCAATGAGCAGTTCTTC. Based on the CDR3 plus reference TRBV14 and TRBJ2-1, the full variable domain is EAGVTQFPSHSVIEKGQTVTLRCDPISGHDNLYWYRRVMGKEIKFLLHFVKESKQDESGMPNNRFLAERTGGTYSTLKVQPAELEDSGVYFCASSQIRDYQTNEQFFGPGTRLTVL.

This rearrangement joins TRBV5-8 to TRBJ2-5, with 11 bases identical to TRBD2. V lost 4 bases to trimming and J lost 3 bases; unmatched junction nucleotides: 5. CDR3 size: 15 residues. The germline CDR1 and CDR2 sequences are SGHTS and YDEGEE. The CDR3 loop reads CASSPGLAEKETQYF. In DNA, the CDR3 is TGTGCCAGCAGCCCGGGACTAGCGGAAAAAGAGACCCAGTACTTC.

The CDR3 is CASNAGAGLTDTQYF. DNA of the CDR3: TGTGCCTCAAATGCGGGAGCCGGTCTCACAGATACGCAGTATTTT. The chain combines TRBV30 with TRBJ2-3; 7 bases are a match to TRBD2. The germline V gene encodes CDR1 GTSNPN and CDR2 SVGIG (reference sequence). J gave up 2 bases and V 7 bases, and 12 bases lay outside the gene matches. This CDR3 spans 15 amino acids.

The J gene is TRBJ2-1, the V gene TRBV6-1; 15 bases map to TRBD2. The CDR3 sequence is 17 residues long. Germline lookup yields CDR1 MNHNS and CDR2 SASEGT. Losses at the gene ends were 10 bases for V and 0 bases for J; bases not matched to a gene: 7. The DNA of the CDR3 is TGTGCCACCTTGGGGACTAGCGGGGGGATCTCCTACAATGAGCAGTTCTTC. Translated: CATLGTSGGISYNEQFF.

This chain connects TRBV7-6 to TRBJ1-5; D gene uncertain. Germline V lookup: CDR1 SGHVS, CDR2 FNYEAQ. Trimming took off 2 bases at V and 5 bases at J, with 4 bases between the two ends. CDR3 length: 12 residues. The CDR3 DNA reads as TGTGCCAGCAGCTTAAAGGATCAGCCCCAGCATTTT. It translates to CASSLKDQPQHF.